This TCR beta chain comes out of a study of blood T cell repertoires in COVID-19. As for the study in general: Donors in the United States, Italy and Spain gave samples during acute or convalescent COVID-19. T cells, B-cell-depleted T cells, or PBMCs provided the cDNA or gDNA that served as material.

Source study methods: Estimation of nucleated cell counts relied on the amplification of reference gene primers. Sequenced by immunoSEQ multiplex PCR; TCRdb stores in-frame clones only, minus some. V, J and clone size were drawn from that table, and D and trimming were deduced from the DNA. Here the sample spans some 50,000 clones, 65% to 85% being singletons. Germline V gene data show CDR1 as SGHNT and CDR2 as YYREEE (reference sequence). V lost 2 bases and J lost 6; bases outside the gene matches: 16. The CDR3 has 18 residues. Sequenced input: peripheral blood. The rearrangement links TRBV5-4 to TRBJ2-2; 7 nucleotides agree with TRBD1. This clonotype originated in a man aged 45-65 years with acute or convalescent COVID-19. The CDR3 DNA sequence: TGTGCCAGCAGCTTCGCCTTAACTCGGACAGGTCAGTCCGGGGAGCTGTTTTTT. As protein: CASSFALTRTGQSGELFF. Looking up the rest from reference TRBV5-4 and TRBJ2-2 gives the full variable domain: ETGVTQSPTHLIKTRGQQVTLRCSSQSGHNTVSWYQQALGQGPQFIFQYYREEENGRGNFPPRFSGLQFPNYSSELNVNALELDDSALYLCASSFALTRTGQSGELFFGEGSRLTVL.